A single sample is the source of the 16 T cell receptor beta chains below, sequenced in a study of cytomegalovirus exposure and HLA in healthy donors. 60 Vbeta and 13 Jbeta primers were used in PCR. The method was immunoSEQ multiplex PCR; TCRdb's version includes in-frame clones alone and lacks a portion of them. The table has some 97,000 clones, around 80% seen once. The sequencing sample was made of PBMCs. Source of these receptors: a woman in her 50s in good health and CMV-seropositive.

The DNA for the CDR3 is TGTGCCAGCAGTTTTACCGACAGTTTATACTCCTACAATGAGCAGTTCTTC. Translated: CASSFTDSLYSYNEQFF. V gene TRBV7-9 combines with J gene TRBJ2-1, with a weak D call TRBD1 (5 bases). V was cut by 6 bases and J by 0 bases, with 18 bases left in between. CDR3 size: 17 residues. The germline gives CDR1 SEHNR, CDR2 FQNEAQ (reference sequence).

This clone was seen only once. V usage is TRBV6-1 and J usage is TRBJ1-1; 8 nucleotides agree with TRBD1. Germline V gene lookup returns CDR1 MNHNS and CDR2 SASEGT. The CDR3 extends over 15 amino acids. Losses at the gene ends were 6 bases for V and 1 base for J; bases not matched to a gene: 7. DNA of the CDR3: TGTGCCAGCAGCCCCAGGACAGGGACGAACACTGAAGCTTTCTTT. Translated: CASSPRTGTNTEAFF.

The chain is built from TRBV5-4 and TRBJ2-7; perhaps TRBD1 as D (5 bases). This CDR3 is 14 amino acids long. Trimming left V 2 bases short and J 2 bases short, with 11 bases between. Germline assignment: CDR1 SGHNT and CDR2 YYREEE (reference sequence). The CDR3 loop reads CASSLRQGAYEQYF. CDR3 coding DNA: TGTGCCAGCAGCTTAAGGCAGGGCGCCTACGAGCAGTACTTC.

The rearrangement uses TRBV7-6 and TRBJ2-3; 7 nucleotides agree with TRBD2. V was pared by 4 bases and J by 2 bases, with 3 bases of the junction left unmatched. Germline V gene data show CDR1 as SGHVS and CDR2 as FNYEAQ. This CDR3 region has 14 residues. CDR3 DNA sequence: TGTGCCAGCAGCTCGGGGGGATACACAGATACGCAGTATTTT. It translates to CASSSGGYTDTQYF.

The chain couples TRBV18 to TRBJ1-1, with TRBD1 matching 10 bases. In germline, CDR1 is KGHSH, CDR2 LQKENI. The CDR3 runs to 18 residues. The trim removed 3 bases at V and 3 bases at J, leaving 13 bases unmatched. CDR3 in amino acids: CASSPEWTGGILDTEAFF. CDR3 nucleotides: TGTGCCAGCTCACCGGAGTGGACAGGGGGGATCCTGGACACTGAAGCTTTCTTT.

The rearrangement links TRBV7-9 to TRBJ2-1; the match to TRBD2 covers 7 bases. This CDR3 is 16 amino acids long. Germline V CDR1 and CDR2: SEHNR, FQNEAQ (reference sequence). V lost 5 bases, J lost 7 bases, and 14 bases stayed unmatched. As DNA, the CDR3 is TGTGCCAGCAGCCCCCGCCCTGGCGGGAGAGGAAATGAGCAGTTCTTC. This translates into CASSPRPGGRGNEQFF.

This clone was seen a single time. The rearrangement joins TRBV4-1 to TRBJ2-7; 7 nucleotides match TRBD1. Germline loops: CDR1 MGHRA, CDR2 YSYEKL. The trim removed 4 bases at V and 5 bases at J, leaving 17 bases unmatched. CDR3 length equals 17 residues. The CDR3 sequence is CASSREDRQGSLHEQYF. The CDR3 coding sequence is TGCGCCAGCAGCCGAGAAGATAGACAGGGATCCCTCCACGAGCAGTACTTC.

The chain recombines TRBV5-8 with TRBJ1-2; a weak D match, TRBD1 (5 bases). CDR1 SGHTS and CDR2 YDEGEE come from the germline V gene. Trimming removed 0 bases at V and 4 bases at J, with 10 bases between. This CDR3 has 14 amino acids. The CDR3 bases are TGTGCCAGCAGCTTGGGACAGACGGGCTATGGCTACACCTTC. It specifies CASSLGQTGYGYTF.

The CDR3 is CSVAGGLSTDTQYF. The CDR3 bases are TGCAGCGTTGCAGGGGGCCTGAGCACAGATACGCAGTATTTT. The J gene is TRBJ2-3, the V gene TRBV29-1, with 8 bases that match TRBD1. From germline, CDR1 is SQVTM and CDR2 ANQGSEA. Losses at the gene ends were 4 bases for V and 0 bases for J; bases not matched to a gene: 3. The length of the CDR3 is 14 residues.

This clone has only one observation. The chain uses TRBV9 and TRBJ1-3; D is unresolved. V was shortened by 2 bases and J by 0 bases, with 9 bases between the two germline ends. Germline V gives CDR1 SGDLS, CDR2 YYNGEE. This CDR3 is built from 15 residues. CDR3 in DNA: TGTGCCAGCAGCGTGTCCGGGATCTCTGGAAACACCATATATTTT. This sequence encodes CASSVSGISGNTIYF.

Points on this clone: Other nucleotide sequences from this sample produce the same CDR3. The V and J genes are TRBV5-8 and TRBJ1-5; D is unresolved. V dropped 0 bases and J dropped 0 bases, with 13 bases sitting between them. The CDR3 covers 17 residues. Germline V gives CDR1 SGHTS, CDR2 YDEGEE. CDR3 residues: CASSLETTATSNQPQHF. CDR3 nucleotides: TGTGCCAGCAGCTTGGAAACCACAGCTACTAGCAATCAGCCCCAGCATTTT.

The CDR3 loop is CASSSPDRPNEQFF. In DNA, the CDR3 is TGTGCCAGCAGTTCCCCCGACAGACCCAATGAGCAGTTCTTC. The chain couples TRBV6-6 to TRBJ2-1, with a possible D match to TRBD1 (5 bases). Trimming took 4 bases from V and 6 from J, leaving 13 bases between them. This CDR3 is 14 amino acids long. The germline V gene has CDR1 MNHNY and CDR2 SVGAGI (reference sequence).

V and J are TRBV29-1 and TRBJ2-3; possibly TRBD1 for D (5 bases). This CDR3 is 13 amino acids long. V lost 2 bases and J lost 0, with 6 bases in between. The germline V gene encodes CDR1 SQVTM and CDR2 ANQGSEA. The CDR3 region is CSVERGSTDTQYF. The CDR3 nucleotides read TGCAGCGTTGAAAGGGGCAGCACAGATACGCAGTATTTT.

The V call is TRBV5-1, the J call TRBJ1-4; 9 bases map to TRBD1. V lost 7 bases and J lost 8; bases outside the gene matches: 12. The germline gives CDR1 SGHRS, CDR2 YFSETQ. The CDR3 length is 15 residues. CDR3 sequence reads: CASGTAQGAREKLFF. The CDR3 DNA is TGCGCCAGCGGGACGGCACAGGGGGCGCGGGAAAAACTGTTTTTT.

V and J are TRBV19 and TRBJ1-5; no reliable D call. V was cut by 3 bases and J by 2 bases, with 8 bases left in between. This CDR3 is 14 amino acids long. Germline V gene data show CDR1 as LNHDA and CDR2 as SQIVND (reference sequence). CDR3 DNA: TGTGCCAGTAGTATTCAGCAGGGCAATCAGCCCCAGCATTTT. Its translation: CASSIQQGNQPQHF.

The gene calls are TRBV7-3 and TRBJ2-7, with 8 bases identical to TRBD2. This CDR3 is built from 15 residues. The junction had 13 bases not matched to a gene; V was cut back by 5 bases and J by 7 bases. Germline CDR1 reads SGHTA; CDR2 reads FQGTGA. The CDR3 loop is CASSPVQRGRWEQYF. CDR3 DNA: TGTGCCAGCAGCCCGGTGCAGCGGGGGCGTTGGGAGCAGTACTTC.